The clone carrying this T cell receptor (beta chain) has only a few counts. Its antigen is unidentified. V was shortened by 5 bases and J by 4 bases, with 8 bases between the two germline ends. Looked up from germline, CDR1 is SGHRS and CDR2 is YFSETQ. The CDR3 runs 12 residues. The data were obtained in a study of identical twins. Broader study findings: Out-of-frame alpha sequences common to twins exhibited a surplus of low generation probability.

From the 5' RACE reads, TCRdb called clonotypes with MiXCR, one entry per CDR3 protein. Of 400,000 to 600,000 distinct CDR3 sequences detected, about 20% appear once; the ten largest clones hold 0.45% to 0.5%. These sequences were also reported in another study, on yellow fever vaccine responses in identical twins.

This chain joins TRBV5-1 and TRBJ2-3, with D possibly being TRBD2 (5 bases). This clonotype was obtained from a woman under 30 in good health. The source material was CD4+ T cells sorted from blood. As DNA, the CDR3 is TGCGCCAGCAGGGCGGGCGCAGATACGCAGTATTTT. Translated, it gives CASRAGADTQYF.